The T cell receptor (beta chain) under discussion was sequenced for a study of T cells in Graves' hyperthyroidism and ophthalmopathy. RNA transcripts gave rise to amplified TCR beta CDR3 regions. Carried out on the TCR CDR3, a first-round RT-PCR used the HTBI primer set. TCRdb reprocessed the multiplex PCR reads via MiXCR and lists one record per CDR3 protein. The table lists hundreds of thousands of distinct CDR3 sequences, less than 30% of them singletons, with around 30% in the top ten. The CDR3 extends over 13 amino acids. Germline loops: CDR1 SGHTA, CDR2 FQGNSA. Between the trimmed V and J ends, which lost 4 bases and 5 bases, there was a span of 12 bases.

The receptor comes from a man between 35 and 55 years old with Graves' hyperthyroidism that later progressed to Graves' ophthalmopathy. This sequence joins TRBV7-2 and TRBJ2-7; weak D call: TRBD1 (5 bases). The sample comprised blood. The CDR3 region is CASSSVQGDEQYF. The CDR3 nucleotides read TGTGCCAGCAGCTCGGTTCAGGGTGACGAGCAGTACTTC.